This TCR beta chain was identified in a study of post-analysis software for immune sequencing data. The library was made from cDNA and included unique molecular identifiers. A single record per CDR3 protein comes from TCRdb applying MiXCR to the PCR reads. The table lists roughly 600,000 distinct CDR3 sequences, around 44% of them singletons. On this clonotype itself: The antigen is undetermined.

In germline, CDR1 is SGHVS, CDR2 FNYEAQ. There are 15 residues in the CDR3. With 5 bases removed from V and 2 bases from J, the gap between germline ends came to 16 bases. Regarding the study as a whole: The study found significantly lower normalized Chao1 diversity in multiple sclerosis patients than in controls. Elevated frequency relative to controls characterized roughly 5 TRBV segments in patients, TRBV5-6, TRBV5-1 and TRBV20-1 among them.

The source material was blood. The chain has TRBV7-6 and TRBJ2-7, with D perhaps TRBD1 (5 bases). This TCR came from a girl aged 10-17 years with multiple sclerosis. The CDR3 sequence: CASSRTGPGAYEQYF. In DNA form, the CDR3 reads TGTGCCAGCAGCCGTACAGGACCTGGGGCCTACGAGCAGTACTTC.